Following are 31 T cell receptor beta chains from one sample sequenced in a study of CD8+ T cells in alopecia areata. Treatment indicated: oral pan-JAK inhibitor, 5-10 mg twice daily. Sequencing relied on a cDNA template that was reverse transcribed from extracted RNA. Here immunoSEQ multiplex PCR was the method, and the copy in TCRdb shows in-frame clones only, minus some. The sample lists some 150,000 clones, 82% occurring once. The specimen was CD8+ T cells sorted from blood, collected at week 4, from a patient treated with tofacitinib. These receptors all come from a human donor with alopecia areata.

The chain joins TRBV13 to TRBJ2-7, with D uncertain. This CDR3 has 12 amino acids. Germline lookup yields CDR1 PRHDT and CDR2 FYEKMQ (reference sequence). The V gene lost 0 bases and the J gene lost 6 bases, with 6 bases spanning the gap. This CDR3 is CASSLGLGEQYF. The CDR3 region has the DNA TGTGCCAGCAGCTTAGGCCTTGGCGAGCAGTACTTC.

This chain uses TRBV4-2 with TRBJ2-1, with 8 bases lining up with TRBD2. The V segment lost 0 bases and the J segment 2 bases; nucleotides outside the gene matches: 6. CDR1 and CDR2 (germline): LGHNA, YNFKEQ. This CDR3 contains 17 residues. In DNA form, the CDR3 reads TGTGCCAGCAGCCAAGAGGGGAGCGGGGGTCCCTACAATGAGCAGTTCTTC. It specifies CASSQEGSGGPYNEQFF.

This chain uses TRBV13 with TRBJ2-5; possibly TRBD1 for D (6 bases). The end of the DNA is better explained by TRBJ2-7, so the J call may be wrong. The germline V gene has CDR1 PRHDT and CDR2 FYEKMQ (reference sequence). This CDR3 has 13 residues. This chain's CDR3 is CASSLTGPGEQYF. The CDR3 DNA reads TGTGCCAGCAGCCTGACAGGTCCGGGCGAGCAGTACTTC.

The rearrangement uses TRBV11-3 and TRBJ2-6, with 9 nucleotides matching TRBD1. Germline CDR1 SGHNT, CDR2 YENEEA. This CDR3 spans 16 amino acids. V gave up 5 bases and J gave up 2 bases; unmatched junction bases: 4. CDR3 residues: CASSPRQGAGANVLTF. DNA of the CDR3: TGTGCCAGCAGCCCAAGACAGGGGGCTGGGGCCAACGTCCTGACTTTC.

As DNA, the CDR3 is TGTGCCAGCAGCTTAGGGACAGGGTTGAGTGGTCAGCCCCAGCATTTT. Its translation: CASSLGTGLSGQPQHF. The chain employs TRBV7-6 and TRBJ1-5; 8 bases are a match to TRBD1. Germline V lookup: CDR1 SGHVS, CDR2 FNYEAQ. Trimming at V came to 1 base and at J to 6 bases, leaving 8 bases not matched to a gene. CDR3 length equals 16 residues. The whole variable domain, remainder taken from reference TRBV7-6 and TRBJ1-5, is GAGVSQSPRYKVTKRGQDVALRCDPISGHVSLYWYRQALGQGPEFLTYFNYEAQQDKSGLPNDRFSAERPEGSISTLTIQRTEQRDSAMYRCASSLGTGLSGQPQHFGDGTRLSIL.

This clone was seen more than once but under ten times. This chain joins TRBV6-6 and TRBJ1-4; D is uncertain. The V gene lost 0 bases and the J gene lost 8 bases, with 10 bases spanning the gap. Germline lookup yields CDR1 MNHNY and CDR2 SVGAGI (reference sequence). The CDR3 contains 14 residues. The CDR3 is CASSYSLVWEKLFF. Written as DNA, the CDR3 is TGTGCCAGCAGTTACTCCCTCGTTTGGGAAAAACTGTTTTTT.

The chain joins TRBV23-1 to TRBJ2-5, with 7 positions matching TRBD2. TRBV23-1 is reported as an ORF; its role is uncertain. The CDR3 runs to 16 residues. V was pared by 2 bases and J by 2 bases, with 8 bases of the junction left unmatched. The CDR3 DNA reads TGCGCCAGCAGTCAAGGGGAGGGAAGGGATCAAGAGACCCAGTACTTC. It encodes CASSQGEGRDQETQYF.

This clone appeared a single time. The chain links TRBV29-1 to TRBJ2-2; D is perhaps TRBD1 (6 bases). CDR1 is SQVTM and CDR2 is ANQGSEA in the germline V gene. V lost 3 bases and J 4 bases, leaving 9 bases between the germline ends. The CDR3 consists of 13 residues. The CDR3 coding sequence is TGCAGCGTTGAGACCAGGGGCACCGGGGAGCTGTTTTTT. Translation gives CSVETRGTGELFF.

The J gene is TRBJ2-3, the V gene TRBV7-2; D perhaps matches TRBD2 (5 bases). Trimming took off 5 bases at V and 8 bases at J, with 11 bases between the two ends. The CDR3 consists of 12 residues. CDR1 is SGHTA and CDR2 is FQGNSA in the germline V gene. The chain's CDR3 is CASSPGSGTQYF. CDR3 nucleotides: TGTGCCAGCAGCCCGGGGTCGGGTACGCAGTATTTT.

The chain employs TRBV2 and TRBJ2-3, with D maybe TRBD1 (5 bases). This CDR3 has 17 amino acids. V was shortened by 4 bases and J by 2 bases, with 19 bases between the two germline ends. Looked up from germline, CDR1 is SNHLY and CDR2 is FYNNEI. In nucleotides, the CDR3 is TGTGCCAGCAGTGGCCCCGGACAAGAGATTATCACAGATACGCAGTATTTT. Translating gives CASSGPGQEIITDTQYF.

This sequence joins TRBV7-9 and TRBJ2-7; D ambiguous. Between the trimmed V and J ends, which lost 5 bases and 4 bases, there was a span of 6 bases. This CDR3 has 11 amino acids. Germline CDR1 is SEHNR and CDR2 is FQNEAQ (reference sequence). The CDR3 DNA reads as TGTGCCAGCAGCGCCGAGTACGAGCAGTACTTC. This codes for CASSAEYEQYF.

The genes are TRBV19 and TRBJ2-2, with 8 bases identical to TRBD1. This CDR3 is 14 amino acids long. From germline, CDR1 is LNHDA and CDR2 SQIVND (reference sequence). V gave up 6 bases and J gave up 1 base; unmatched junction bases: 1. CDR3 sequence (DNA): TGTGCCAGTAGAGGGACAGGGAACACCGGGGAGCTGTTTTTT. Its protein product is CASRGTGNTGELFF.

The chain employs TRBV7-8 and TRBJ2-5; the match to TRBD2 covers 12 bases. CDR3 length equals 16 residues. Germline lookup yields CDR1 SGHVS and CDR2 FQNEAQ. J lost 1 base, V lost 2 bases, and 2 bases had no gene match. The CDR3 here is CASSLLLAGGQETQYF. The CDR3 nucleotides read TGTGCCAGCAGCTTATTACTAGCGGGGGGCCAAGAGACCCAGTACTTC.

The chain combines TRBV27 with TRBJ2-3; D may be TRBD1 (5 bases). Germline loops: CDR1 MNHEY, CDR2 SMNVEV (reference sequence). Trimming stripped 6 bases from V and 2 bases from J, with 12 bases between. This CDR3 has 14 amino acids. DNA of the CDR3: TGTGCCAGCAGGCAGGGCCTCTACACAGATACGCAGTATTTT. Protein sequence: CASRQGLYTDTQYF.

In regard to this clone: Since the CDR3 does not end with the conserved phenylalanine or tryptophan, this likely comes from a read error. This sequence joins TRBV4-1 and TRBJ1-2; TRBD1 is a possible D gene (5 bases). The germline V gene has CDR1 MGHRA and CDR2 YSYEKL. The V end was cut by 0 bases, the J end by 4 bases, with 12 bases between. This CDR3 comprises 15 residues. CDR3 nucleotide sequence: TGCGCCAGCAGCCAAGAAGCAGGGAATGTCTATGGCTACACCCTC. Protein product: CASSQEAGNVYGYTL.

The chain employs TRBV29-1 and TRBJ1-1; D is unclear. Germline V gene sequence: CDR1 SQVTM, CDR2 ANQGSEA. There are 12 residues in the CDR3. Trimming took off 6 bases at V and 1 base at J, with 9 bases between the two ends. The CDR3 DNA reads as TGCAGCGTATCCGTGGGGAACACTGAAGCTTTCTTT. It yields the protein CSVSVGNTEAFF.

The V and J genes are TRBV6-5 and TRBJ2-7, with 7 bases aligning to TRBD1. Trimming took 0 bases from V and 3 from J; bases not matched to a gene: 5. This CDR3 comprises 15 residues. Per germline, CDR1 MNHEY and CDR2 SVGAGI. The CDR3 reads CASSYSSDRVYEQYF. The CDR3 DNA reads TGTGCCAGCAGTTACTCGAGCGACAGGGTCTACGAGCAGTACTTC.

This chain connects TRBV7-9 to TRBJ2-3; D is unclear. The CDR3 consists of 12 residues. In germline, CDR1 is SEHNR, CDR2 FQNEAQ (reference sequence). V was shortened by 2 bases and J by 2 bases, with 2 bases between the two germline ends. The CDR3 loop reads CASSLFTDTQYF. CDR3 DNA: TGTGCCAGCAGCTTATTCACAGATACGCAGTATTTT. Based on the CDR3 plus reference TRBV7-9 and TRBJ2-3, the full variable domain is DTGVSQNPRHKITKRGQNVTFRCDPISEHNRLYWYRQTLGQGPEFLTYFQNEAQLEKSRLLSDRFSAERPKGSFSTLEIQRTEQGDSAMYLCASSLFTDTQYFGPGTRLTVL.

The V gene is TRBV25-1, the J gene TRBJ1-2; D unresolved. This CDR3 is 13 amino acids long. Germline CDR1 and CDR2: MGHDK and SYGVNS. V was clipped by 4 bases and J by 7 bases, with 13 bases between them. Written as DNA, the CDR3 is TGTGCCAGCAGTGCACCCCGTTCCGGTGGCTACACCTTC. It codes for CASSAPRSGGYTF.

This chain joins TRBV4-2 and TRBJ1-6; D is possibly TRBD1 (6 bases). CDR1 and CDR2 (germline): LGHNA, YNFKEQ. V was shortened by 3 bases and J by 4 bases, with 10 bases between the two germline ends. This CDR3 spans 15 amino acids. The CDR3 DNA reads as TGTGCCAGCAGCCAGTCGGACAGTTATAATTCACCCCTCCACTTT. Its translation: CASSQSDSYNSPLHF.

The gene calls are TRBV11-2 and TRBJ2-3, with TRBD1 matching over 8 bases. Germline trimming cut 3 bases from V and 0 bases from J; bases unmatched to any gene: 5. The germline V gene encodes CDR1 SGHAT and CDR2 FQNNGV. The CDR3 runs to 16 residues. CDR3 region: CASSFGTGHSTDTQYF. The DNA for the CDR3 is TGTGCCAGCAGCTTCGGGACAGGCCATAGCACAGATACGCAGTATTTT.

This chain links TRBV30 with TRBJ2-1, with 9 bases that match TRBD2. The germline V gene has CDR1 GTSNPN and CDR2 SVGIG (reference sequence). The CDR3 consists of 20 residues. After removal of 2 bases from V and 9 bases from J, the junction contained 26 bases not matched to a gene. The CDR3 nucleotides read TGTGCCTGGAGTCCCATGTGGGGCGTAGTAGCGGGGGATAGGTCAGGTGAGCAGTTCTTC. It encodes CAWSPMWGVVAGDRSGEQFF.

This clone was observed a few times. The chain employs TRBV29-1 and TRBJ2-1, with D perhaps matching TRBD1 (6 bases). The CDR3 length is 14 residues. Trimming left V 6 bases short and J 6 bases short, with 18 bases between. Germline V CDR1 and CDR2: SQVTM, ANQGSEA. The CDR3 coding sequence is TGCAGCGTCGCCCCCCAGAGGGGGAGCAATGAGCAGTTCTTC. Its protein product is CSVAPQRGSNEQFF.

This chain links TRBV7-8 with TRBJ1-6, with D perhaps matching TRBD1 (6 bases). Germline CDR1 and CDR2: SGHVS and FQNEAQ. V lost 4 bases and J lost 9, with 16 bases in between. This CDR3 contains 15 residues. CDR3 residues: CASSSSGGSTSPLHF. CDR3 nucleotides: TGTGCCAGCAGCTCCTCGGGGGGCTCGACTTCACCCCTCCACTTT.

The V gene is TRBV7-9, the J gene TRBJ2-5; D is ambiguous. The CDR3 runs 13 residues. Germline CDR1 reads SEHNR; CDR2 reads FQNEAQ (reference sequence). Deletions cut 1 base from V and 3 bases from J, with 6 bases between. CDR3 DNA: TGTGCCAGCAGCTTAGGCAGCGAAGAGACCCAGTACTTC. This sequence encodes CASSLGSEETQYF. The full variable domain, completed using reference TRBV7-9 and TRBJ2-5, is DTGVSQNPRHKITKRGQNVTFRCDPISEHNRLYWYRQTLGQGPEFLTYFQNEAQLEKSRLLSDRFSAERPKGSFSTLEIQRTEQGDSAMYLCASSLGSEETQYFGPGTRLLVL.

The chain links TRBV7-9 to TRBJ2-7; D ambiguous. Germline assignment: CDR1 SEHNR and CDR2 FQNEAQ (reference sequence). Trimming took 4 bases from V and 3 from J, leaving 10 bases between them. The CDR3 runs 13 residues. CDR3 coding DNA: TGTGCCAGCAGCTCGACCCAGGACTACGAGCAGTACTTC. It encodes CASSSTQDYEQYF.

This rearrangement joins TRBV4-1 to TRBJ1-2; D uncertain. The CDR3 extends over 15 amino acids. CDR1 MGHRA and CDR2 YSYEKL come from the germline V gene. Trimming pared 1 base from V and 0 bases from J, leaving 9 bases between. CDR3 sequence reads: CASSQGRTPNYGYTF. For the CDR3, the DNA is TGCGCCAGCAGCCAAGGACGGACTCCTAACTATGGCTACACCTTC.

The genes are TRBV7-6 and TRBJ1-5, with D possibly TRBD1 on 5 matching bases. The CDR3 covers 16 residues. Trimming shortened V by 5 bases and J by 4 bases, and 18 bases separated the two germline ends. Germline V gives CDR1 SGHVS, CDR2 FNYEAQ. The CDR3 DNA reads TGTGCCAGCAGCCCAGACCCGGGACCTAAAAATCAGCCCCAGCATTTT. This gives the protein CASSPDPGPKNQPQHF.

This chain uses TRBV7-6 with TRBJ2-4; 8 bases fit TRBD1. V lost 1 base and J lost 3; bases outside the gene matches: 14. Germline assignment: CDR1 SGHVS and CDR2 FNYEAQ. CDR3 length equals 19 residues. CDR3 residues: CASSLEAGTGGNYKNIQYF. CDR3 nucleotide sequence: TGTGCCAGCAGCTTAGAAGCCGGGACAGGAGGGAATTACAAAAACATTCAGTACTTC.

V is TRBV29-1 and J is TRBJ2-5; 12 nucleotides align to TRBD2. The CDR3 runs to 15 residues. V lost 2 bases, J lost 5 bases, and 6 bases stayed unmatched. Germline-derived CDR1 and CDR2 are SQVTM and ANQGSEA. CDR3 region: CSVELAGGPRETQYF. CDR3 DNA sequence: TGCAGCGTTGAACTAGCGGGGGGGCCTCGGGAGACCCAGTACTTC. The variable domain in full, with the rest retrieved from reference TRBV29-1 and TRBJ2-5, is SAVISQKPSRDICQRGTSLTIQCQVDSQVTMMFWYRQQPGQSLTLIATANQGSEATYESGFVIDKFPISRPNLTFSTLTVSNMSPEDSSIYLCSVELAGGPRETQYFGPGTRLLVL.

V and J are TRBV9 and TRBJ1-6; D remains ambiguous. This CDR3 has 12 amino acids. CDR1 is SGDLS, CDR2 YYNGEE, per germline. V was cut by 0 bases and J by 5 bases, with 0 bases left in between. The CDR3 region is CASSVDNSPLHF. CDR3 bases: TGTGCCAGCAGCGTAGATAATTCACCCCTCCACTTT.